The next 17 T cell receptor beta chains were all read from a single sample in a study of cytomegalovirus exposure and HLA in healthy donors listed by TCRdb under 2017. Libraries were built with the immunoSEQ multiplex PCR assay. For the multiplex PCR, a mixture combining 60 forward primers for TCR Vbeta segments and 13 reverse primers for TCR Jbeta segments was used. Entries here come from immuneACCESS through TCRdb and include only in-frame sequences with V and J called. Some clones fail to appear in such tables; in the studies checked, an unresolved V gene covers under half of the shortfall, and the cause of the remainder is unknown. This sample comprises 100,000 or so clones, over 60% of them detected only once. The biggest ten clones account for over 9.5% of the sample. Sequencing was done on a sample of PBMCs. The receptors stem from a man aged 35 to 55 in good health and CMV-seropositive.

The V gene is TRBV10-1, the J gene TRBJ2-7; D not resolved. In germline, CDR1 is WNHNN, CDR2 SYGVQD (reference sequence). CDR3 length: 15 residues. The V and J ends lost 2 bases and 1 base respectively, with 12 bases between them. CDR3 sequence reads: CASSEGGTRSYEQYF. The CDR3 coding sequence is TGCGCCAGCAGTGAGGGCGGAACAAGGTCCTACGAGCAGTACTTC.

The chain recombines TRBV28 with TRBJ2-5; TRBD1 matches at 10 bases. Germline V gives CDR1 MDHEN, CDR2 SYDVKM. V lost 2 bases, J lost 4 bases, and 4 bases stayed unmatched. The CDR3 loop spans 15 amino acids. The CDR3 sequence is CASSLDRGLLETQYF. The CDR3 DNA follows: TGTGCCAGCAGTTTAGACAGGGGGCTTTTAGAGACCCAGTACTTC.

This clone was found once. The chain carries TRBV14 and TRBJ1-2; D gene unclear. V was clipped by 0 bases and J by 7 bases, with 15 bases between them. Germline V gives CDR1 SGHDN, CDR2 FVKESK. The CDR3 loop spans 15 amino acids. The CDR3 is CASSQDAWRAGGYTF. CDR3 sequence (DNA): TGTGCCAGCAGCCAAGATGCTTGGAGAGCCGGTGGCTACACCTTC.

As to this clone: The CDR3 end shows no conserved phenylalanine or tryptophan, and so a read error is likely. The DNA is omitted, as the CDR3 cannot be located on it reliably, and the CDR3 follows TCRdb's listing. The chain recombines TRBV29-1 with TRBJ2-4; the tabulated D call, TRBD2, remains unverified against the DNA. With termini counted, the CDR3 has 13 amino acids. CDR1 and CDR2 (germline): SQVTM, ANQGSEA. CDR3 protein: CSVECPREKAGTL.

V is TRBV7-2 and J is TRBJ1-5; D uncertain. The CDR3 consists of 16 residues. Trimming cost V 1 base and J 3 bases, with 13 bases left between them. Germline CDR1 and CDR2: SGHTA and FQGNSA. CDR3 residues: CASSLVGVGDNQPQHF. The CDR3 nucleotides read TGTGCCAGCAGCTTAGTCGGGGTTGGGGACAATCAGCCCCAGCATTTT.

The genes are TRBV5-6 and TRBJ2-7; D not resolved. The CDR3 runs 14 residues. In germline, CDR1 is SGHDT, CDR2 YYEEEE. V was pared by 4 bases and J by 4 bases, with 15 bases between. This CDR3 reads CASSPGGPVYEQYF. The DNA for the CDR3 is TGTGCCAGCAGCCCTGGTGGGCCAGTGTACGAGCAGTACTTC.

This clone has just a few counts. The genes are TRBV7-2 and TRBJ2-5, with a weak D call TRBD2 (5 bases). Between the trimmed V and J ends, which lost 6 bases and 0 bases, there was a span of 11 bases. The CDR3 runs 14 residues. The germline CDR1 and CDR2 sequences are SGHTA and FQGNSA. CDR3 nucleotides: TGTGCCAGCAGGACTTTGACTAACCAAGAGACCCAGTACTTC. Protein sequence: CASRTLTNQETQYF.

The V and J genes are TRBV6-6 and TRBJ2-7; 8 nucleotides line up with TRBD2. CDR3 size: 14 residues. CDR1 is MNHNY and CDR2 is SVGAGI in the germline V gene (reference sequence). The trim removed 6 bases at V and 5 bases at J, leaving 9 bases unmatched. In DNA, the CDR3 is TGTGCCAGCAGCACGGGGGGGAGGGGCAACGAGCAGTACTTC. Encoded protein: CASSTGGRGNEQYF.

The genes are TRBV5-6 and TRBJ1-2; TRBD1 agrees at 8 bases. V lost 8 bases, J lost 4 bases, and 10 bases stayed unmatched. Germline-derived CDR1 and CDR2 are SGHDT and YYEEEE. This CDR3 is 14 amino acids long. DNA for the CDR3: TGTGCCAGTAACCAACAGGGGGAGCTCTATGGCTACACCTTC. The encoded protein is CASNQQGELYGYTF.

This clone was found once. This sequence joins TRBV7-2 and TRBJ2-4, with 7 bases aligning to TRBD1. The CDR3 covers 14 residues. Germline V gene sequence: CDR1 SGHTA, CDR2 FQGNSA. V lost 5 bases to trimming and J lost 9 bases; unmatched junction nucleotides: 10. Here the CDR3 DNA reads TGTGCCAGCAGCCCGCGGACAGGTGGTGGCATTCAGTACTTC. Amino acids: CASSPRTGGGIQYF.

The chain has TRBV10-3 and TRBJ2-7; D remains unclear. CDR3 length equals 13 residues. Germline V gene sequence: CDR1 ENHRY, CDR2 SYGVKD. The germline V and J ends were trimmed by 6 bases and 2 bases, with 11 bases remaining between them. In DNA, the CDR3 is TGTGCCATCAGCGCCAGAGGTACCTACGAGCAGTACTTC. Its protein is CAISARGTYEQYF.

CDR3 nucleotide sequence: TGCGCCAGCTCCGAGGGGGAATCCTATGGCTACACCTTC. The encoded protein is CASSEGESYGYTF. The genes are TRBV5-1 and TRBJ1-2; tentative D call: TRBD1 (6 bases). The CDR3 covers 13 residues. The V gene lost 7 bases and the J gene lost 4 bases, with 14 bases spanning the gap. Germline V gene data show CDR1 as SGHRS and CDR2 as YFSETQ.

The chain couples TRBV28 to TRBJ1-2; tentatively, D is TRBD1 (5 bases). Germline CDR1 reads MDHEN; CDR2 reads SYDVKM. Trimming stripped 4 bases from V and 5 bases from J, with 11 bases between. This CDR3 comprises 13 residues. The CDR3 reads CASSSKGAYGYTF. The CDR3 DNA sequence: TGTGCCAGCAGTTCAAAAGGGGCTTATGGCTACACCTTC.

This sequence joins TRBV4-3 and TRBJ2-1, with TRBD2 matching 7 bases. The V and J ends lost 3 bases and 2 bases, in that order; junction bases with no gene match: 4. The length of the CDR3 is 15 residues. Germline V gene data show CDR1 as LGHNA and CDR2 as YSLEER. The chain's CDR3 is CASSHFRGAYNEQFF. In nucleotides, the CDR3 is TGCGCCAGCAGCCACTTTCGGGGGGCCTACAATGAGCAGTTCTTC.

The sample holds a few counts of this clone. This chain links TRBV10-3 with TRBJ2-1, with 9 bases matching TRBD2. The CDR3 extends over 18 amino acids. Germline V lookup: CDR1 ENHRY, CDR2 SYGVKD. The V gene end was trimmed by 2 bases and the J gene end by 4 bases; junction bases not matched to a gene: 12. The CDR3 bases are TGTGCCATCAGTGAGCCCTCTCATAGCGGGGGAAGATACAATGAGCAGTTCTTC. Protein: CAISEPSHSGGRYNEQFF.

CDR3 residues: CASLIGGSEAFF. CDR3 DNA sequence: TGTGCCAGCCTTATCGGGGGTAGCGAAGCTTTCTTT. V and J are TRBV28 and TRBJ1-1, with TRBD1 as a possible D gene (5 bases). The germline gives CDR1 MDHEN, CDR2 SYDVKM. Trimming removed 8 bases from V and 8 bases from J, with 15 bases in between. This CDR3 region has 12 residues.

Points on this clone: Additional DNA sequences in this sample encode the identical CDR3. This chain connects TRBV5-4 to TRBJ1-1; possibly TRBD1 for D (5 bases). CDR1 is SGHNT and CDR2 is YYREEE in the germline V gene (reference sequence). This CDR3 is built from 14 residues. Trimming left V 8 bases short and J 6 bases short, with 20 bases between. The CDR3 protein is CASSHAGSGAEAFF. The DNA of the CDR3 is TGTGCCAGTAGCCACGCGGGATCGGGGGCTGAAGCTTTCTTT.